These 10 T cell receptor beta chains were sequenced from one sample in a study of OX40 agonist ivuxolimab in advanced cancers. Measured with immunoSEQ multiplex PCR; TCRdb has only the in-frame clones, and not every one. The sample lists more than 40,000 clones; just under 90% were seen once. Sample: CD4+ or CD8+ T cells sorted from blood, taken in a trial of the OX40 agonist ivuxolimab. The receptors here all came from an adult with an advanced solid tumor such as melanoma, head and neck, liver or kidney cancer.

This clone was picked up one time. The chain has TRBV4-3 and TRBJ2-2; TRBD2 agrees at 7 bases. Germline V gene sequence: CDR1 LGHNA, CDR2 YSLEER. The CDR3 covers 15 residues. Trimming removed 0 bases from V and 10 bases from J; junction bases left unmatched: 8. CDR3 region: CASSQDRGLVLELFF. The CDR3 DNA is TGCGCCAGCAGCCAAGATCGCGGACTAGTCCTGGAGCTGTTTTTT.

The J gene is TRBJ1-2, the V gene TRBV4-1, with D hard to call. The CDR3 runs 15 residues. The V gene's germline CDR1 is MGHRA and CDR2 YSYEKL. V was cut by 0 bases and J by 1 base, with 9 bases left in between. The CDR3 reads CASSQEFYLNYGYTF. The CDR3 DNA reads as TGCGCCAGCAGCCAAGAGTTCTACCTTAACTATGGCTACACCTTC.

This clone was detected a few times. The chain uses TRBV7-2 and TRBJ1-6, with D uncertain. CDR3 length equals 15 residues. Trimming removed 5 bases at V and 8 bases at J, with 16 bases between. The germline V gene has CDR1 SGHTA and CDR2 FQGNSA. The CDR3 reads CASSGRPPGDSPLHF. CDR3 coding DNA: TGTGCCAGCAGCGGACGTCCCCCCGGGGATTCACCCCTCCACTTT.

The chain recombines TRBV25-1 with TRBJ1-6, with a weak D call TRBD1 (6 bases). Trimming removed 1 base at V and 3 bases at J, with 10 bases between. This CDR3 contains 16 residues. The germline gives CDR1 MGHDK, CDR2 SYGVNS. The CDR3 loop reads CASSESGTYYNSPLHF. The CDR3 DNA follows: TGTGCCAGCAGTGAATCCGGGACATACTATAATTCACCCCTCCACTTT.

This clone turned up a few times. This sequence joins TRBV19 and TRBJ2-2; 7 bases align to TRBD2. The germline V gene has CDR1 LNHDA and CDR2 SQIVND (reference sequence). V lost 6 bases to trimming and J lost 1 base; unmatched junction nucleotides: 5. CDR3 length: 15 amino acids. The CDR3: CASSLGLLNTGELFF. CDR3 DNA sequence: TGTGCCAGTAGCTTGGGACTACTGAACACCGGGGAGCTGTTTTTT.

As DNA, the CDR3 is TGTGCCAGCAGCGTTTATCGTTTGACGAGCTCCTACAATGAGCAGTTCTTC. The encoded protein is CASSVYRLTSSYNEQFF. This chain joins TRBV2 and TRBJ2-1; D remains unclear. Per the germline V gene, CDR1 is SNHLY and CDR2 is FYNNEI. The V and J ends lost 6 bases and 0 bases respectively, with 18 bases between them. This CDR3 has 17 residues. The complete variable domain, with remaining parts taken from reference TRBV2 and TRBJ2-1, reads EPEVTQTPSHQVTQMGQEVILRCVPISNHLYFYWYRQILGQKVEFLVSFYNNEISEKSEIFDDQFSVERPDGSNFTLKIRSTKLEDSAMYFCASSVYRLTSSYNEQFFGPGTRLTVL.

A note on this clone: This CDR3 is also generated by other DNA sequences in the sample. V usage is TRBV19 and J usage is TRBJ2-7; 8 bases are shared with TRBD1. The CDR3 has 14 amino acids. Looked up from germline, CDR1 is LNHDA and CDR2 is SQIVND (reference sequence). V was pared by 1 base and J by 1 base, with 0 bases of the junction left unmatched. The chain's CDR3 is CASSIGTGSYEQYF. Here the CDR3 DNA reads TGTGCCAGTAGTATAGGGACAGGGTCCTACGAGCAGTACTTC.

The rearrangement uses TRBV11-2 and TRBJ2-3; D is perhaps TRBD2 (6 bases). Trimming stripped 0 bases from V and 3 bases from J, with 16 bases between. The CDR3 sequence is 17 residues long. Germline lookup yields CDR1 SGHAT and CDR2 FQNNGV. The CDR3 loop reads CASSLDLSGFITDTQYF. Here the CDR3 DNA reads TGTGCCAGCAGCTTAGATCTTAGCGGCTTTATTACAGATACGCAGTATTTT.

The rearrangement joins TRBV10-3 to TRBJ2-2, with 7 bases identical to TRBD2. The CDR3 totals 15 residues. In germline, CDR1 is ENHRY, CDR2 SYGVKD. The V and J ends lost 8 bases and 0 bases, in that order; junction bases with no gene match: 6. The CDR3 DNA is TGTGCCATCCGGGATGGGGGGGCGAACACCGGGGAGCTGTTTTTT. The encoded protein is CAIRDGGANTGELFF.

The CDR3 is CASSVGFQGTYEQYF. CDR3 DNA: TGTGCCAGCAGCGTAGGATTTCAGGGGACCTACGAGCAGTACTTC. This chain joins TRBV9 and TRBJ2-7; a possible D gene is TRBD1 (6 bases). Trimming left V 0 bases short and J 2 bases short, with 12 bases between. Germline CDR1 is SGDLS and CDR2 is YYNGEE. The CDR3 extends over 15 amino acids.